A single sample gave rise to the 30 T cell receptor beta chains below, sequenced in a study of blood T cell repertoires in COVID-19. TCRdb's table, derived via immunoSEQ multiplex PCR, lists solely in-frame clones and lacks some. Of approximately 260,000 clones detected, roughly four fifths appear once; the ten largest clones hold around 4.1%. Sequencing was carried out using PBMCs or T cells enriched from blood (not recorded which). The origin of the receptors is a man in his thirties or forties with acute COVID-19.

This chain connects TRBV7-8 to TRBJ2-3, with TRBD1 as a possible D gene (7 bases). The CDR3 consists of 14 residues. Per germline, CDR1 SGHVS and CDR2 FQNEAQ. Trimming shortened V by 8 bases and J by 0 bases, and 12 bases separated the two germline ends. The CDR3 here is CASGGDRSTDTQYF. The CDR3 region has the DNA TGTGCCAGCGGAGGGGACAGAAGCACAGATACGCAGTATTTT.

The chain combines TRBV7-2 with TRBJ1-1; D unresolved. This CDR3 contains 17 residues. Germline V gives CDR1 SGHTA, CDR2 FQGNSA. V was trimmed by 4 bases and J by 5 bases, leaving 23 bases between them. CDR3 region: CASSSPRDFLRRTEAFF. The DNA for the CDR3 is TGTGCCAGCAGCTCCCCCCGAGACTTTCTCAGGAGGACTGAAGCTTTCTTT.

The V and J genes are TRBV15 and TRBJ2-1; TRBD2 might be the D (5 bases). The V end was cut by 0 bases, the J end by 12 bases, with 12 bases between. Germline V gene sequence: CDR1 LNHNV, CDR2 YYDKDF (reference sequence). The CDR3 sequence is 13 residues long. CDR3 region: CATSRDDLGGQFF. CDR3 nucleotides: TGTGCCACCAGCAGAGATGACCTAGGAGGGCAGTTCTTC.

The chain joins TRBV10-3 to TRBJ1-1; TRBD1 is a possible D gene (5 bases). The CDR3 is 12 amino acids. Germline CDR1 ENHRY, CDR2 SYGVKD. The V end lost 10 bases, the J end lost 3 bases, and 12 bases lay between the germline ends. In nucleotides, the CDR3 is TGTGCCACCGGGACTTTAGACACTGAAGCTTTCTTT. Its translation: CATGTLDTEAFF.

The V gene is TRBV6-5, the J gene TRBJ2-5, with D maybe TRBD2 (5 bases). This CDR3 has 13 residues. Between the trimmed V and J ends, which lost 8 bases and 7 bases, there was a span of 17 bases. Germline-derived CDR1 and CDR2 are MNHEY and SVGAGI. The CDR3 spells CASHQLVSGTQYF. The CDR3 DNA is TGTGCCAGCCACCAACTAGTTTCAGGGACCCAGTACTTC.

V is TRBV10-3 and J is TRBJ1-5; TRBD1 is a possible D gene (5 bases). V was clipped by 3 bases and J by 7 bases, with 13 bases between them. This CDR3 comprises 14 residues. Germline V gene lookup returns CDR1 ENHRY and CDR2 SYGVKD. As DNA, the CDR3 is TGTGCCATCAGTGAACAAGGGGTCCGGCAGCCCCAGCATTTT. As protein: CAISEQGVRQPQHF.

The chain links TRBV27 to TRBJ2-6; possibly TRBD1 for D (7 bases). V lost 7 bases and J 1 base, leaving 26 bases between the germline ends. The CDR3 sequence is 20 residues long. The germline CDR1 and CDR2 sequences are MNHEY and SMNVEV (reference sequence). CDR3 nucleotides: TGTGCCAGCACCTTGTATCTTAGACAGGGAGGTTTTTCTGGGGCCAACGTCCTGACTTTC. Translated: CASTLYLRQGGFSGANVLTF.

The gene calls are TRBV30 and TRBJ2-5; weak D call: TRBD2 (6 bases). V was trimmed by 3 bases and J by 5 bases, leaving 13 bases between them. This CDR3 has 13 residues. Germline V gene data show CDR1 as GTSNPN and CDR2 as SVGIG (reference sequence). In DNA, the CDR3 is TGTGCCTGGAGGGGGAGCGGGCTGGAGACCCAGTACTTC. Protein product: CAWRGSGLETQYF.

The chain joins TRBV5-5 to TRBJ1-2, with 9 bases that match TRBD1. Losses at the gene ends were 4 bases for V and 1 base for J; bases not matched to a gene: 5. The CDR3 has 15 amino acids. From germline, CDR1 is SGHKS and CDR2 YYEKEE (reference sequence). CDR3 DNA sequence: TGTGCCAGCAGCCTGGGACAGGGAGGTAACTATGGCTACACCTTC. This translates into CASSLGQGGNYGYTF. The entire variable domain, with the rest obtained from reference TRBV5-5 and TRBJ1-2, is as follows: DAGVTQSPTHLIKTRGQQVTLRCSPISGHKSVSWYQQVLGQGPQFIFQYYEKEERGRGNFPDRFSARQFPNYSSELNVNALLLGDSALYLCASSLGQGGNYGYTFGSGTRLTVV.

This clone was found once. V and J are TRBV11-2 and TRBJ2-1, with D unclear. V was cut by 5 bases and J by 3 bases, with 11 bases left in between. CDR3 length: 14 amino acids. Per germline, CDR1 SGHAT and CDR2 FQNNGV. The DNA for the CDR3 is TGTGCCAGCAGCCATGTACGGTACTACAATGAGCAGTTCTTC. Protein: CASSHVRYYNEQFF.

The V gene is TRBV21-1, the J gene TRBJ1-6. TRBV21-1 is annotated as a pseudogene. This CDR3 is 20 amino acids long. CDR3 coding DNA: TGTGCCAGCAGCAAAGAGGAGGCAGAACACTACGGGAATTATAATTCACCCCTCCACTTT. It encodes CASSKEEAEHYGNYNSPLHF.

The V and J genes are TRBV19 and TRBJ1-4; D not certain. The CDR3 is 13 residues long. V gave up 6 bases and J gave up 3 bases, with 8 bases separating them. From germline, CDR1 is LNHDA and CDR2 SQIVND (reference sequence). CDR3 region: CASRYSPNEKLFF. The CDR3, as DNA: TGTGCCAGTAGATACAGCCCTAATGAAAAACTGTTTTTT.

The chain joins TRBV6-1 to TRBJ1-5, with unresolved D. Germline CDR1 reads MNHNS; CDR2 reads SASEGT. This CDR3 is 15 amino acids long. The V gene lost 2 bases and the J gene lost 4 bases, with 12 bases spanning the gap. The CDR3 reads CASSEPPTSNQPQHF. The CDR3 coding sequence is TGTGCCAGCAGTGAACCGCCGACAAGTAATCAGCCCCAGCATTTT.

This chain connects TRBV21-1 to TRBJ2-5; TRBD2 reflects the table's D call only, with no check against the DNA. TRBV21-1 is classified as a pseudogene. This CDR3 has 15 amino acids. The CDR3: CASSTRTSGEETQYF. The CDR3 nucleotides are TGTGCCAGCAGCACCAGGACTAGCGGGGAAGAGACCCAGTACTTC.

This clone was picked up one time. The junction and the germline gene differ at one end; a read error may be behind it. CDR3 residues: CASSEGAGAGANVLTF. In DNA, the CDR3 is TGTGCTAGCAGCGAAGGAGCGGGAGCGGGGGCCAACGTCCTGACTTTC. The V and J genes are TRBV7-7 and TRBJ2-6; 8 nucleotides match TRBD2. Germline CDR1 SSHAT, CDR2 FNYEAQ (reference sequence). The CDR3 is 16 residues long.

In its sample, this clone was seen a few times. This CDR3 is also generated by other DNA sequences in the sample. V usage is TRBV24-1 and J usage is TRBJ2-5; 13 nucleotides match TRBD2. J lost 2 bases, V lost 4 bases, and 0 bases had no gene match. Germline loops: CDR1 KGHDR, CDR2 SFDVKD. The CDR3 sequence is 15 residues long. The chain's CDR3 is CATSEGLAGQETQYF. The CDR3 DNA reads TGTGCCACCAGTGAGGGACTAGCGGGGCAAGAGACCCAGTACTTC.

This sequence joins TRBV28 and TRBJ2-1; D is uncertain. V was trimmed by 6 bases and J by 0 bases, leaving 12 bases between them. Germline CDR1 is MDHEN and CDR2 is SYDVKM. CDR3 length equals 15 residues. The CDR3 coding sequence is TGTGCCAGCAGCGTGACCACTAACTCCTACAATGAGCAGTTCTTC. Protein sequence: CASSVTTNSYNEQFF. The full variable domain, with the rest looked up from reference TRBV28 and TRBJ2-1, is DVKVTQSSRYLVKRTGEKVFLECVQDMDHENMFWYRQDPGLGLRLIYFSYDVKMKEKGDIPEGYSVSREKKERFSLILESASTNQTSMYLCASSVTTNSYNEQFFGPGTRLTVL.

This chain connects TRBV30 to TRBJ1-5; D unresolved. The CDR3 extends over 13 amino acids. Trimming took 5 bases from V and 11 from J, leaving 19 bases between them. Germline V gene data show CDR1 as GTSNPN and CDR2 as SVGIG (reference sequence). The CDR3 nucleotides read TGTGCCTGGGCCCCGGGTCCGGAGGTAGCCCAGCATTTT. This gives the protein CAWAPGPEVAQHF.

The chain links TRBV6-5 to TRBJ1-2, with TRBD1 matching over 9 bases. Germline CDR1 MNHEY, CDR2 SVGAGI. This CDR3 spans 14 amino acids. Trimming at V came to 6 bases and at J to 6 bases, leaving 8 bases not matched to a gene. The CDR3 protein is CASRYTGGSDGYTF. CDR3 sequence (DNA): TGTGCCAGCAGGTATACAGGGGGCTCCGATGGCTACACCTTC.

The chain joins TRBV7-2 to TRBJ1-5; D not certain. Germline V gene data show CDR1 as SGHTA and CDR2 as FQGNSA. V shed 5 bases and J shed 5 bases, with 16 bases lying between them. The CDR3 has 15 amino acids. The DNA of the CDR3 is TGTGCCAGCAGCGCTACCATCGAGTCCTATCAGCCCCAGCATTTT. This gives the protein CASSATIESYQPQHF.

The CDR3 DNA follows: TGTGCCAGCAGTTTCACAGGCCGCACAGATACGCAGTATTTT. It yields the protein CASSFTGRTDTQYF. This sequence joins TRBV28 and TRBJ2-3, with a tentative D call TRBD1 (5 bases). This CDR3 has 14 amino acids. V lost 3 bases and J 1 base, leaving 8 bases between the germline ends. Germline CDR1 and CDR2: MDHEN and SYDVKM.

Of note for this clone: Other DNA sequences in the same sample also yield this CDR3. The chain employs TRBV7-9 and TRBJ1-1; D call uncertain. V lost 3 bases and J lost 2, with 7 bases in between. This CDR3 comprises 13 residues. Germline CDR1 and CDR2: SEHNR and FQNEAQ (reference sequence). The CDR3 DNA reads TGTGCCAGCAGCTTCCAGGAAAACACTGAAGCTTTCTTT. Its protein is CASSFQENTEAFF.

The genes are TRBV6-1 and TRBJ1-5, with TRBD1 matching over 11 bases. Per germline, CDR1 MNHNS and CDR2 SASEGT. With V trimmed by 2 bases and J by 1 base, 4 bases remained unmatched. The CDR3 has 17 residues. The DNA for the CDR3 is TGTGCCAGCAGTGAAAGGACAGGGGGCGCGAGCAATCAGCCCCAGCATTTT. This gives the protein CASSERTGGASNQPQHF.

This chain uses TRBV7-8 with TRBJ2-2, with 11 bases lining up with TRBD1. The ends lost 9 bases at V and 4 bases at J; junction bases unmatched: 7. Germline assignment: CDR1 SGHVS and CDR2 FQNEAQ. This CDR3 region has 15 residues. This CDR3 is CASQAGTGGTGELFF. The CDR3, as DNA: TGTGCCAGTCAGGCCGGGACAGGGGGCACCGGGGAGCTGTTTTTT.

This CDR3 reads CASTGALDTEAFF. The CDR3 nucleotides read TGTGCCAGCACAGGGGCCCTGGACACTGAAGCTTTCTTT. V usage is TRBV27 and J usage is TRBJ1-1; possibly TRBD1 for D (6 bases). CDR3 size: 13 residues. The V gene's germline CDR1 is MNHEY and CDR2 SMNVEV (reference sequence). Trimming took 7 bases from V and 3 from J, leaving 12 bases between them.

The chain combines TRBV11-3 with TRBJ2-1; 7 bases are a match to TRBD2. Per germline, CDR1 SGHNT and CDR2 YENEEA. The CDR3 has 15 residues. Germline trimming cut 3 bases from V and 7 bases from J; bases unmatched to any gene: 9. CDR3 sequence (DNA): TGTGCCAGCAGCTTCGGCGGGAGCAGTACGAATGAGCAGTTCTTC. Residues: CASSFGGSSTNEQFF.

V and J are TRBV7-9 and TRBJ1-4; D perhaps matches TRBD1 (5 bases). Trimming removed 6 bases at V and 7 bases at J, with 9 bases between. CDR1 and CDR2 from the germline V gene are SEHNR and FQNEAQ (reference sequence). This CDR3 is 12 amino acids long. The CDR3 loop reads CASRTAREKLFF. The CDR3 DNA is TGTGCCAGCAGGACAGCCCGTGAAAAACTGTTTTTT. Full variable domain (remainder filled in from reference TRBV7-9 and TRBJ1-4): DTGVSQNPRHKITKRGQNVTFRCDPISEHNRLYWYRQTLGQGPEFLTYFQNEAQLEKSRLLSDRFSAERPKGSFSTLEIQRTEQGDSAMYLCASRTAREKLFFGSGTQLSVL.

The chain uses TRBV18 and TRBJ2-7, with 7 bases matching TRBD2. Germline lookup yields CDR1 KGHSH and CDR2 LQKENI. The V and J ends lost 3 bases and 7 bases, in that order; junction bases with no gene match: 3. The CDR3 totals 12 residues. The CDR3 protein is CASSPGGVEQYV. As DNA, the CDR3 is TGTGCCAGCTCACCTGGGGGGGTTGAGCAGTACGTC.

The chain joins TRBV27 to TRBJ2-5, with 8 bases that match TRBD2. With V trimmed by 2 bases and J by 2 bases, 4 bases remained unmatched. Germline V gene data show CDR1 as MNHEY and CDR2 as SMNVEV (reference sequence). The CDR3 loop spans 15 amino acids. DNA for the CDR3: TGTGCCAGCAGTTTAATGGGGACTAGACAAGAGACCCAGTACTTC. Translated, it gives CASSLMGTRQETQYF.

This sequence joins TRBV10-1 and TRBJ2-1, with D tentatively TRBD2 (5 bases). CDR3 size: 15 residues. Trimming pared 3 bases from V and 2 bases from J, leaving 11 bases between. The germline gives CDR1 WNHNN, CDR2 SYGVQD (reference sequence). The CDR3 protein is CASSDSANAYNEQFF. CDR3 nucleotide sequence: TGCGCCAGCAGTGATAGCGCCAACGCCTACAATGAGCAGTTCTTC.